Following are 8 T cell receptor beta chains from one sample sequenced in a study of siplizumab effects on memory and regulatory T cells. Some clones are missing from TCRdb's copy, which holds only in-frame ones; the method was immunoSEQ multiplex PCR. The data contain approximately 100,000 clones, 93% of them singletons. The sample comprised non-Treg CD4+ T cells sorted from blood. All receptors come from a human donor in good health.

The chain is built from TRBV4-1 and TRBJ1-6; possibly TRBD1 for D (6 bases). The CDR3 totals 16 residues. CDR1 MGHRA and CDR2 YSYEKL come from the germline V gene. Trimming left V 3 bases short and J 6 bases short, with 15 bases between. CDR3 in amino acids: CASSHFQGIVNSPLHF. CDR3 DNA: TGCGCCAGCAGCCATTTCCAGGGGATCGTTAATTCACCCCTCCACTTT.

V usage is TRBV19 and J usage is TRBJ2-3; 9 bases match TRBD2. The CDR3 covers 17 residues. J lost 1 base, V lost 5 bases, and 10 bases had no gene match. The germline V gene encodes CDR1 LNHDA and CDR2 SQIVND (reference sequence). The CDR3 nucleotides are TGTGCCAGTAGTCCCCAGGGGCGGGGGGGCGGCACAGATACGCAGTATTTT. Residues: CASSPQGRGGGTDTQYF. The full variable domain, in which reference TRBV19 and TRBJ2-3 provide the parts outside the CDR3, is DGGITQSPKYLFRKEGQNVTLSCEQNLNHDAMYWYRQDPGQGLRLIYYSQIVNDFQKGDIAEGYSVSREKKESFPLTVTSAQKNPTAFYLCASSPQGRGGGTDTQYFGPGTRLTVL.

V and J are TRBV5-1 and TRBJ2-7; TRBD1 aligns across 10 bases. The V and J ends lost 1 base and 7 bases, in that order; junction bases with no gene match: 8. Germline V gene data show CDR1 as SGHRS and CDR2 as YFSETQ. This CDR3 contains 15 residues. CDR3 nucleotide sequence: TGCGCCAGCAGCTTGCCGGGACAGGGGAAGGAGGAGCAGTACTTC. Protein: CASSLPGQGKEEQYF.

The rearrangement joins TRBV11-1 to TRBJ1-5, with TRBD1 matching 10 bases. The J segment lost 7 bases and the V segment lost 4 bases, leaving 4 bases of the junction unmatched. The CDR3 has 14 residues. Germline assignment: CDR1 SGHAT and CDR2 FQDESV (reference sequence). The CDR3 region has the DNA TGTGCCAGCAGCTCCGGACAGGGGGGACAGCCCCAGCATTTT. This sequence encodes CASSSGQGGQPQHF. Combining the CDR3 with reference TRBV11-1 and TRBJ1-5 gives the whole variable domain EAEVAQSPRYKITEKSQAVAFWCDPISGHATLYWYRQILGQGPELLVQFQDESVVDDSQLPKDRFSAERLKGVDSTLKIQPAELGDSAMYLCASSSGQGGQPQHFGDGTRLSIL.

The chain joins TRBV19 to TRBJ1-2, with TRBD1 as a possible D gene (6 bases). The germline gives CDR1 LNHDA, CDR2 SQIVND (reference sequence). Between the trimmed V and J ends, which lost 0 bases and 7 bases, there was a span of 15 bases. The CDR3 totals 15 residues. DNA of the CDR3: TGTGCCAGTAGTATAGACCGGACAGCCTATAGTGGCTACACCTTC. Translating it yields CASSIDRTAYSGYTF.

The table lists this clone with a count of one. The chain carries TRBV11-1 and TRBJ2-3, with a weak D call TRBD2 (7 bases). The CDR3 consists of 16 residues. The germline V gene encodes CDR1 SGHAT and CDR2 FQDESV (reference sequence). Trimming stripped 1 base from V and 2 bases from J, with 13 bases between. The CDR3 DNA sequence: TGTGCCAGCAGCTTAGTGCGGGGGCTCGCCACAGATACGCAGTATTTT. Its translation: CASSLVRGLATDTQYF.

This sequence joins TRBV28 and TRBJ1-5, with D unclear. Trimming pared 7 bases from V and 0 bases from J, leaving 7 bases between. The CDR3 covers 13 residues. Germline V CDR1 and CDR2: MDHEN, SYDVKM. The CDR3 sequence: CASTIYSNQPQHF. CDR3 nucleotide sequence: TGTGCCAGCACCATATATAGCAATCAGCCCCAGCATTTT. The full variable domain, with the rest looked up from reference TRBV28 and TRBJ1-5, is DVKVTQSSRYLVKRTGEKVFLECVQDMDHENMFWYRQDPGLGLRLIYFSYDVKMKEKGDIPEGYSVSREKKERFSLILESASTNQTSMYLCASTIYSNQPQHFGDGTRLSIL.

This clone was counted once. J is TRBJ2-5 and V is TRBV19, with 11 bases matching TRBD2. V shed 5 bases, J shed 3 bases, and the junction held 20 bases outside the gene matches. The germline gives CDR1 LNHDA, CDR2 SQIVND (reference sequence). The CDR3 spans 20 residues. The DNA of the CDR3 is TGTGCCAGTAGTTTCCGACCCGTCAGGACTAGCGGGTATCGGGAAGAGACCCAGTACTTC. This codes for CASSFRPVRTSGYREETQYF.